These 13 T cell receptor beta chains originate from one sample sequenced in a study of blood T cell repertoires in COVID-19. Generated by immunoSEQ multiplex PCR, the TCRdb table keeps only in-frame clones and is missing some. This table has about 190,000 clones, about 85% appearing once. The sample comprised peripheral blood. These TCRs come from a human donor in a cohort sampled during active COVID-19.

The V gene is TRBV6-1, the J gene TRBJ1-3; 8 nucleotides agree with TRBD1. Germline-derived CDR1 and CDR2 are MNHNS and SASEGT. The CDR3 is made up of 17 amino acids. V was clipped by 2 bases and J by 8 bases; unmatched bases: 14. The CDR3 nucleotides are TGTGCCAGCAGTGAAAGGGGGACAGGCTCATACCTACACACCATATATTTT. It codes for CASSERGTGSYLHTIYF.

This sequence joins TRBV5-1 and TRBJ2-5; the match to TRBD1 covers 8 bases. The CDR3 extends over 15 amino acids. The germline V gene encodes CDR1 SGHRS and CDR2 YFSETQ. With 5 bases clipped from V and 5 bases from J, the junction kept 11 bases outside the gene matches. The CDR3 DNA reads TGCGCCAGCAGGTGGGGGACAGGCGAGGAGGAGACCCAGTACTTC. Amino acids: CASRWGTGEEETQYF.

Written as DNA, the CDR3 is TGTGCCTGGAGTCCCCCGGGAGTCGGGAACAATGAGCAGTTCTTC. Protein sequence: CAWSPPGVGNNEQFF. V gene TRBV30 combines with J gene TRBJ2-1; tentative D call: TRBD2 (6 bases). Germline V gene lookup returns CDR1 GTSNPN and CDR2 SVGIG (reference sequence). The CDR3 runs to 15 residues. V lost 2 bases, J lost 5 bases, and 16 bases lay in between.

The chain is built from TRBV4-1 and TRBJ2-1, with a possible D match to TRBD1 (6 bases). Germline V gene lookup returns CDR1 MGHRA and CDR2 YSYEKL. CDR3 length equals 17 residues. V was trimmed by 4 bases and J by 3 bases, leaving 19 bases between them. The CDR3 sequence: CASSRILDSDFYNEQFF. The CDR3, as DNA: TGCGCCAGCAGCCGGATCCTGGACAGCGACTTCTACAATGAGCAGTTCTTC.

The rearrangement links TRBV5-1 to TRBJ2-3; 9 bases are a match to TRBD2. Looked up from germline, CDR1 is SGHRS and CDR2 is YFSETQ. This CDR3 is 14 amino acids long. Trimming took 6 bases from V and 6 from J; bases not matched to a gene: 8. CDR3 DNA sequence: TGCGCCAGCATGTCGGCGGGAGGGCTTGATACGCAGTATTTT. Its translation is CASMSAGGLDTQYF.

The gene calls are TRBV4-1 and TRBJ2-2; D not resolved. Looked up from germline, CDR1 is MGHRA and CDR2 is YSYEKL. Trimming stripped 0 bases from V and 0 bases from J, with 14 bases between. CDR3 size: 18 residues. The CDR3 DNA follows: TGCGCCAGCAGCCAAGATCTTGACCGACACCCGAACACCGGGGAGCTGTTTTTT. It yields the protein CASSQDLDRHPNTGELFF.

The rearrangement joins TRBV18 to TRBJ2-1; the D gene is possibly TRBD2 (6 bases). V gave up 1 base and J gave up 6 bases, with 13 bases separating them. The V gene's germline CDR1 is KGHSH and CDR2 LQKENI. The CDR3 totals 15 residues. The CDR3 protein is CASSPRDSRGNEQFF. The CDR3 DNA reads TGTGCCAGCTCACCACGGGACTCTCGCGGCAATGAGCAGTTCTTC.

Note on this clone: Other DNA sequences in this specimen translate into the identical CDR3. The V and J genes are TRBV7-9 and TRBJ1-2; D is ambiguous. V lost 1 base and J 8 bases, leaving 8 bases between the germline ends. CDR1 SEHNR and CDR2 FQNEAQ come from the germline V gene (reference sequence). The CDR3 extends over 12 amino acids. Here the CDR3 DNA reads TGTGCCAGCAGCTTAGTCGGCGGGGGCTACACCTTC. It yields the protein CASSLVGGGYTF.

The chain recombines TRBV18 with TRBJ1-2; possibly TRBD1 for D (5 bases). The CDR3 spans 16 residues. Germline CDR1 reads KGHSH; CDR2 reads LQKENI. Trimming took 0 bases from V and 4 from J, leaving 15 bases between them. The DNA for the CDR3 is TGTGCCAGCTCACCACCGTCGAGACAGCACCTCTATGGCTACACCTTC. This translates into CASSPPSRQHLYGYTF.

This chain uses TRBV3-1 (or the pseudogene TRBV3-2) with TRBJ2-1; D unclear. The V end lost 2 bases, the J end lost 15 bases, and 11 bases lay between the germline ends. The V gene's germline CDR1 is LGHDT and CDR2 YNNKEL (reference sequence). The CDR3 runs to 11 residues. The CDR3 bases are TGTGCCAGCAGCCAATCCGGAGTCCGGTTCTTC. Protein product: CASSQSGVRFF.

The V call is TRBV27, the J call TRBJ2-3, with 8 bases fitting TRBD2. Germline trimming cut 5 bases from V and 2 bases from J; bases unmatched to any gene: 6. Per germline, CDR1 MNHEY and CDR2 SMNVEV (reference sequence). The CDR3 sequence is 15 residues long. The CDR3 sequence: CASSPPSGPTDTQYF. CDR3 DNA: TGTGCCAGCAGTCCCCCTAGCGGGCCCACAGATACGCAGTATTTT.

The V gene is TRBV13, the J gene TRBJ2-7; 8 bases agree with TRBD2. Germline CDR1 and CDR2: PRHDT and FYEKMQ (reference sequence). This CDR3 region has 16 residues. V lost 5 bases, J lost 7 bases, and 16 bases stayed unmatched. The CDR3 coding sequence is TGTGCCAGCAGCCCGGGCCGAGGAGCGGGAGCAGGAGAGCAGTACTTC. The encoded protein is CASSPGRGAGAGEQYF. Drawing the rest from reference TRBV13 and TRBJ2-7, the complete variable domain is AAGVIQSPRHLIKEKRETATLKCYPIPRHDTVYWYQQGPGQDPQFLISFYEKMQSDKGSIPDRFSAQQFSDYHSELNMSSLELGDSALYFCASSPGRGAGAGEQYFGPGTRLTVT.

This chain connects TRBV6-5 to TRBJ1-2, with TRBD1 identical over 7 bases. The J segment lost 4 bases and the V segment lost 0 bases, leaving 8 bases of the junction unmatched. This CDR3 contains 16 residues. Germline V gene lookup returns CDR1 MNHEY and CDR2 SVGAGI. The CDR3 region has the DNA TGTGCCAGCAGTTACTCGACGGGCAGGGGGGCCTATGGCTACACCTTC. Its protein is CASSYSTGRGAYGYTF.